This section outlines one T cell receptor (beta chain) sequence together with its context. Germline CDR1 is DFQATT and CDR2 is SNEGSKA (reference sequence). This CDR3 has 13 residues. These data are taken from a study of T-cell reconstitution after alpha-beta-depleted transplantation in children. This sample's TCRbeta library carried unique molecular identifier barcodes. TCRdb passed the PCR reads through MiXCR, listing each CDR3 protein once. This table holds some 520,000 distinct CDR3 sequences, approximately 32% found once. The TCR was taken from a human donor who donated a stem cell graft to a child with aplastic anemia. This specimen was PBMCs from the stem cell graft donor, taken from the stem cell graft. The chain employs TRBV20-1 and TRBJ2-1; 10 bases are a match to TRBD2. CDR3 sequence: CSPVGTSVGEQFF. The CDR3 coding sequence is TGCAGCCCTGTAGGGACTAGCGTGGGTGAGCAGTTCTTC.